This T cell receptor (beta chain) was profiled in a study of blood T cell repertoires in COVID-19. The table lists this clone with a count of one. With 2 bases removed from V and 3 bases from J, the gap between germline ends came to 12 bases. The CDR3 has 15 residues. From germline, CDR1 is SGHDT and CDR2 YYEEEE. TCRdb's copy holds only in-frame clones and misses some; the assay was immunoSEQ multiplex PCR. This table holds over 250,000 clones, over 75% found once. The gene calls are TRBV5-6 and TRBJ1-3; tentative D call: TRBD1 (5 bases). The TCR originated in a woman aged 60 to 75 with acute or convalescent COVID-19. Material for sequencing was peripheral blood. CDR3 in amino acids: CASSFGTLGGNTIYF. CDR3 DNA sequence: TGTGCCAGCAGCTTCGGGACTTTGGGTGGAAACACCATATATTTT.